The 11 T cell receptor beta chains below come from one sample, sequenced in a study of EBV T-cell therapy then PD-1 blockade in nasopharyngeal carcinoma. No antigens are known for them. Some clones are missing from TCRdb's copy, which holds only in-frame ones; the method was immunoSEQ multiplex PCR. The sample has 20,000 to 25,000 clones, about four fifths seen once; the top ten hold about 24%. Noted treatment: AdE1-LMPpoly-expanded autologous EBV-specific T-cell therapy followed by anti-PD-1 nivolumab. The sample was CD8+ T cells from blood, taken at day -245 from a patient whose treatment included autologous EBV-specific T cells and nivolumab. All receptors derive from a man aged 40-55 years with nasopharyngeal carcinoma.

The V call is TRBV7-9, the J call TRBJ1-1, with D perhaps matching TRBD1 (6 bases). V lost 6 bases and J 1 base, leaving 18 bases between the germline ends. CDR1 and CDR2 (germline): SEHNR, FQNEAQ (reference sequence). CDR3 length: 16 amino acids. In nucleotides, the CDR3 is TGTGCCAGCAGGCTCACAGGCCGGGACAAGAACACTGAAGCTTTCTTT. It codes for CASRLTGRDKNTEAFF.

This CDR3 is CASSQDPATVYNEQFF. The DNA for the CDR3 is TGCGCCAGCAGCCAAGACCCCGCAACAGTCTACAATGAGCAGTTCTTC. This chain joins TRBV4-3 and TRBJ2-1; D remains unclear. Trimming shortened V by 0 bases and J by 3 bases, and 12 bases separated the two germline ends. This CDR3 comprises 16 residues. Germline V lookup: CDR1 LGHNA, CDR2 YSLEER.

The chain recombines TRBV7-9 with TRBJ1-4, with 7 bases fitting TRBD1. The CDR3 is 16 residues long. Germline V gene data show CDR1 as SEHNR and CDR2 as FQNEAQ (reference sequence). V lost 5 bases, J lost 8 bases, and 14 bases stayed unmatched. The CDR3 sequence is CASSPRQGRLVEKLFF. The CDR3, as DNA: TGTGCCAGCAGCCCACGACAGGGACGGCTGGTGGAAAAACTGTTTTTT.

The chain couples TRBV12-5 to TRBJ2-3; a possible D gene is TRBD2 (5 bases). This CDR3 spans 14 amino acids. V lost 7 bases and J 4 bases, leaving 15 bases between the germline ends. Germline V lookup: CDR1 LGHNT, CDR2 FRNRAP. The CDR3 DNA reads as TGTGCTAGTGCCCACTCGGCGGGTTCAGATACGCAGTATTTT. Its translation: CASAHSAGSDTQYF.

The V and J genes are TRBV6-5 and TRBJ2-1; 12 nucleotides agree with TRBD1. The CDR3 has 16 amino acids. V lost 4 bases and J lost 9; bases outside the gene matches: 10. Looked up from germline, CDR1 is MNHEY and CDR2 is SVGAGI. The CDR3 coding sequence is TGTGCCAGCAGTTCCGATTCCGGGACAGGGGGCGGTGAGCAGTTCTTC. It is translated as CASSSDSGTGGGEQFF.

This sequence joins TRBV7-3 and TRBJ2-1, with TRBD2 matching over 7 bases. V shed 5 bases, J shed 8 bases, and the junction held 9 bases outside the gene matches. The CDR3 length is 14 residues. Germline V gives CDR1 SGHTA, CDR2 FQGTGA. CDR3 coding DNA: TGTGCCAGCAGCCCGAGCGGGGCCCTCGATGAGCAGTTCTTC. Its translation: CASSPSGALDEQFF.

J is TRBJ2-7 and V is TRBV6-2 or TRBV6-3, with no clear D. In germline, CDR1 is MNHEY, CDR2 SVGEGT. This CDR3 contains 12 residues. The V end lost 2 bases, the J end lost 5 bases, and 7 bases lay between the germline ends. The CDR3 protein is CASSYLWDEQYF. CDR3 DNA sequence: TGTGCCAGCAGTTACCTGTGGGACGAGCAGTACTTC.

This chain connects TRBV9 to TRBJ2-3; 13 bases agree with TRBD2. The germline V gene encodes CDR1 SGDLS and CDR2 YYNGEE. The ends lost 3 bases at V and 4 bases at J; junction bases unmatched: 2. The CDR3 is 15 residues long. CDR3 sequence: CASSEGTSGADTQYF. CDR3 in DNA: TGTGCCAGCAGCGAAGGGACTAGCGGGGCAGATACGCAGTATTTT.

CDR3 coding DNA: TGTGCCAGCAGCTTGACACGGGGGGGGACCAACTATGGCTACACCTTC. This codes for CASSLTRGGTNYGYTF. V usage is TRBV7-8 and J usage is TRBJ1-2, with D possibly matching TRBD1 (5 bases). V was clipped by 3 bases and J by 2 bases, with 16 bases between them. Germline loops: CDR1 SGHVS, CDR2 FQNEAQ. This CDR3 comprises 16 residues.

The chain uses TRBV7-6 and TRBJ2-3; 7 nucleotides agree with TRBD2. With V trimmed by 3 bases and J by 0 bases, 9 bases remained unmatched. The CDR3 extends over 17 amino acids. CDR1 and CDR2 (germline): SGHVS, FNYEAQ. The CDR3 protein is CASSLPEDGGSTDTQYF. The CDR3 DNA is TGTGCCAGCAGCTTGCCCGAGGACGGGGGGAGCACAGATACGCAGTATTTT.

The J gene is TRBJ1-2, the V gene TRBV6-2 or TRBV6-3, with 7 bases matching TRBD1. CDR3 size: 13 residues. V lost 2 bases and J lost 5; bases outside the gene matches: 2. CDR1 is MNHEY and CDR2 is SVGEGT in the germline V gene. CDR3 in amino acids: CASSYGDSYGYTF. The CDR3 nucleotides are TGTGCCAGCAGTTACGGGGACAGTTATGGCTACACCTTC.